Below are 27 T cell receptor beta chains sequenced from a single sample in a study of blood T cells in healthy people across ages. With a J-beta primer mix and a sample-barcoded 5' primer, a second PCR ran roughly 6 to 11 cycles. In TCRdb, the 5' RACE reads were re-called with MiXCR into one record per CDR3 protein. The sample includes about 2 million distinct CDR3 sequences, around half of them seen just once. Sequencing input: blood. The receptors stem from a middle-aged woman in good health.

This clonotype appeared a few times. This chain links TRBV20-1 with TRBJ1-2; D unresolved. Trimming stripped 7 bases from V and 6 bases from J, with 12 bases between. Germline V gene sequence: CDR1 DFQATT, CDR2 SNEGSKA (reference sequence). The length of the CDR3 is 11 residues. This CDR3 reads CSVGREDGYTF. CDR3 nucleotides: TGCAGTGTAGGTAGGGAGGATGGCTACACCTTC.

This clonotype occurred many times. This rearrangement joins TRBV7-2 to TRBJ2-7; TRBD2 might be the D (5 bases). Trimming removed 1 base from V and 2 bases from J, with 9 bases in between. The CDR3 consists of 14 residues. Germline loops: CDR1 SGHTA, CDR2 FQGNSA. CDR3 nucleotides: TGTGCCAGCAGCTTAGTAGGAGGCACCTACGAGCAGTACTTC. This gives the protein CASSLVGGTYEQYF. Full variable domain (outside the CDR3, taken from reference TRBV7-2 and TRBJ2-7): GAGVSQSPSNKVTEKGKDVELRCDPISGHTALYWYRQSLGQGLEFLIYFQGNSAPDKSGLPSDRFSAERTGGSVSTLTIQRTQQEDSAVYLCASSLVGGTYEQYFGPGTRLTVT.

J is TRBJ2-5 and V is TRBV7-9; D is unclear. The germline V gene has CDR1 SEHNR and CDR2 FQNEAQ (reference sequence). This CDR3 is built from 14 residues. V lost 6 bases to trimming and J lost 7 bases, with 18 bases between them. Here the CDR3 DNA reads TGTGCCAGCAGGTCAGGAAGAGCAGAAGGGACCCAGTACTTC. Translating it yields CASRSGRAEGTQYF. Variable domain in full (rest from reference TRBV7-9 and TRBJ2-5): DTGVSQNPRHKITKRGQNVTFRCDPISEHNRLYWYRQTLGQGPEFLTYFQNEAQLEKSRLLSDRFSAERPKGSFSTLEIQRTEQGDSAMYLCASRSGRAEGTQYFGPGTRLLVL.

The chain links TRBV5-6 to TRBJ2-1; D is tentatively TRBD1 or TRBD2 (5 bases each). CDR3 length: 16 amino acids. Trimming took off 0 bases at V and 5 bases at J, with 15 bases between the two ends. Per germline, CDR1 SGHDT and CDR2 YYEEEE. As DNA, the CDR3 is TGTGCCAGCAGCTTGGCCGGGACGACCTTAAACAATGAGCAGTTCTTC. Residues: CASSLAGTTLNNEQFF.

The chain employs TRBV6-1 and TRBJ2-3, with 7 positions matching TRBD1. V lost 6 bases and J lost 6; bases outside the gene matches: 18. This CDR3 contains 17 residues. Germline values: CDR1 MNHNS, CDR2 SASEGT. The CDR3 loop is CASSPRQGPPRADTQYF. The CDR3 bases are TGTGCCAGCAGCCCACGACAGGGCCCTCCTAGAGCGGATACGCAGTATTTT.

The chain carries TRBV19 and TRBJ2-1; D remains ambiguous. The end of the DNA aligns better with TRBJ2-7, so the J call may be wrong. CDR1 LNHDA and CDR2 SQIVND come from the germline V gene (reference sequence). This CDR3 comprises 13 residues. CDR3 DNA: TGTGCCAGTAGTGGCCGGGCCTACAATGAGCAGTACTTC. Its protein product is CASSGRAYNEQYF.

This rearrangement joins TRBV5-1 to TRBJ2-5; 9 nucleotides match TRBD2. This CDR3 has 16 residues. With V trimmed by 10 bases and J by 5 bases, 18 bases remained unmatched. Germline assignment: CDR1 SGHRS and CDR2 YFSETQ. This chain's CDR3 is CAGNLFRGGAIETQYF. The CDR3 nucleotides read TGCGCCGGCAACTTGTTTCGCGGGGGGGCAATTGAGACCCAGTACTTC. The variable domain in full, with the rest retrieved from reference TRBV5-1 and TRBJ2-5, is KAGVTQTPRYLIKTRGQQVTLSCSPISGHRSVSWYQQTPGQGLQFLFEYFSETQRNKGNFPGRFSGRQFSNSRSEMNVSTLELGDSALYLCAGNLFRGGAIETQYFGPGTRLLVL.

This clonotype has only one observation. The chain links TRBV3-1 to TRBJ2-7, with 9 positions matching TRBD2. Near its end, the DNA agrees better with TRBJ2-5, so the J call may be wrong. The CDR3 has 14 residues. Germline CDR1 LGHDT, CDR2 YNNKEL (reference sequence). The CDR3 spells CASIKRGVEETQYF. The CDR3 DNA follows: TGTGCCAGCATCAAGCGGGGGGTGGAAGAGACCCAGTACTTC.

The rearrangement joins TRBV2 to TRBJ1-6; the D gene is possibly TRBD1 (5 bases). Between the trimmed V and J ends, which lost 1 base and 7 bases, there was a span of 11 bases. Looked up from germline, CDR1 is SNHLY and CDR2 is FYNNEI. The CDR3 consists of 15 residues. CDR3 sequence: CASSEEARANSPLHF. The CDR3 nucleotides read TGTGCCAGCAGTGAAGAGGCCAGGGCAAATTCACCCCTCCACTTT.

This rearrangement joins TRBV20-1 to TRBJ1-5, with D tentatively TRBD1 (5 bases). From germline, CDR1 is DFQATT and CDR2 SNEGSKA (reference sequence). This CDR3 spans 14 amino acids. V was shortened by 6 bases and J by 3 bases, with 15 bases between the two germline ends. CDR3 in DNA: TGCAGTGCCGCGAAAGGGGTTGACAATCAGCCCCAGCATTTT. Translation: CSAAKGVDNQPQHF.

This clonotype came up a few times. The rearrangement joins TRBV6-5 to TRBJ2-1; D is ambiguous. Trimming took off 6 bases at V and 3 bases at J, with 18 bases between the two ends. Per the germline V gene, CDR1 is MNHEY and CDR2 is SVGAGI. The CDR3 contains 16 residues. CDR3 sequence: CASSQLLATLYNEQFF. The CDR3 DNA reads TGTGCCAGCAGCCAGCTCCTCGCAACCCTCTACAATGAGCAGTTCTTC.

The chain joins TRBV29-1 to TRBJ1-2, with D possibly matching TRBD1 (5 bases). The V end lost 4 bases, the J end lost 6 bases, and 18 bases lay between the germline ends. The CDR3 has 14 amino acids. Germline values: CDR1 SQVTM, CDR2 ANQGSEA. The CDR3 region is CSVGLGGWGDGYTF. The DNA for the CDR3 is TGCAGCGTTGGTCTTGGAGGTTGGGGGGATGGCTACACCTTC.

The V and J genes are TRBV10-3 and TRBJ1-1; D unclear. The V end was cut by 6 bases, the J end by 0 bases, with 11 bases between. Per germline, CDR1 ENHRY and CDR2 SYGVKD. The CDR3 has 14 residues. CDR3 nucleotides: TGTGCCATCAGGAGAGACACCCTGAACACTGAAGCTTTCTTT. Encoded protein: CAIRRDTLNTEAFF.

A few counts support this clonotype. V is TRBV7-2 and J is TRBJ2-1; D gene uncertain. Germline CDR1 reads SGHTA; CDR2 reads FQGNSA. V was shortened by 4 bases and J by 5 bases, with 6 bases between the two germline ends. This CDR3 comprises 12 residues. CDR3 amino acids: CASSYKNNEQFF. CDR3 DNA sequence: TGTGCCAGCAGCTATAAAAACAATGAGCAGTTCTTC.

The gene calls are TRBV3-1 and TRBJ2-1; TRBD2 is a possible D gene (6 bases). The germline V gene encodes CDR1 LGHDT and CDR2 YNNKEL (reference sequence). The V end was cut by 3 bases, the J end by 7 bases, with 22 bases between. The CDR3 spans 17 residues. CDR3 DNA sequence: TGTGCCAGCAGCCACTCCCCTAGCGAGGGCACGAGGAATGAGCAGTTCTTC. Its protein product is CASSHSPSEGTRNEQFF.

This clonotype has at least ten counts. The V call is TRBV4-1, the J call TRBJ2-5, with a weak D call TRBD1 (5 bases). CDR3 size: 13 residues. CDR1 and CDR2 from the germline V gene are MGHRA and YSYEKL. V lost 1 base, J lost 5 bases, and 8 bases lay in between. The CDR3 bases are TGCGCCAGCAGCCAAGGACAGAGGGAGACCCAGTACTTC. Protein: CASSQGQRETQYF.

This clonotype was detected only once. The rearrangement joins TRBV6-2 or TRBV6-3 to TRBJ2-1; D is possibly TRBD1 or TRBD2 (6 bases each). Trimming removed 6 bases from V and 3 bases from J, with 15 bases in between. Germline values: CDR1 MNHEY, CDR2 SVGEGT. This CDR3 spans 15 amino acids. CDR3 loop: CASRSGGGIYNEQFF. CDR3 sequence (DNA): TGTGCCAGCAGAAGCGGAGGGGGGATCTACAATGAGCAGTTCTTC.

Points on this clonotype: A read error may explain this, as a much larger clone is one base away. The rearrangement joins TRBV29-1 to TRBJ2-3; 9 bases agree with TRBD1. This CDR3 contains 15 residues. J gave up 2 bases and V 4 bases, and 7 bases lay outside the gene matches. From germline, CDR1 is SQVTM and CDR2 ANQGSEA. CDR3 nucleotide sequence: TGCAGCGTTGGAGAGGGACAGGGCTACACAGATACGCAGTATTTT. It translates to CSVGEGQGYTDTQYF.

V gene TRBV7-9 combines with J gene TRBJ1-4; no clear D gene. The V end lost 2 bases, the J end lost 7 bases, and 14 bases lay between the germline ends. This CDR3 is 15 amino acids long. Germline V gene sequence: CDR1 SEHNR, CDR2 FQNEAQ (reference sequence). CDR3 nucleotide sequence: TGTGCCAGCAGCTTATCAGGAGGGAGCAGTGAAAAACTGTTTTTT. Encoded protein: CASSLSGGSSEKLFF.

Only one count was recorded for this clonotype. The chain combines TRBV12-3 or TRBV12-4 with TRBJ1-2; D possibly corresponds to TRBD1 (5 bases). The V gene lost 5 bases and the J gene lost 2 bases, with 18 bases spanning the gap. The CDR3 has 16 residues. The CDR3 DNA reads TGTGCCAGCAGTGGCAATTCTCCCGGGGGGAACTATGGCTACACCTTC. This sequence encodes CASSGNSPGGNYGYTF.

The V call is TRBV20-1, the J call TRBJ2-5, with D possibly TRBD2 on 7 matching bases. This CDR3 region has 16 residues. CDR1 and CDR2 from the germline V gene are DFQATT and SNEGSKA (reference sequence). Trimming shortened V by 3 bases and J by 4 bases, and 21 bases separated the two germline ends. The CDR3 coding sequence is TGCAGTGCTAGCAAAAGGGGGGGCGCGATGGGAGAGACCCAGTACTTC. Its protein is CSASKRGGAMGETQYF.

The chain is built from TRBV20-1 and TRBJ2-3; D might be TRBD2 (6 bases). Germline CDR1 reads DFQATT; CDR2 reads SNEGSKA (reference sequence). This CDR3 has 12 amino acids. Trimming took off 3 bases at V and 6 bases at J, with 10 bases between the two ends. Here the CDR3 DNA reads TGCAGTGCTAGGGGGGGAGTGGATACGCAGTATTTT. Translation gives CSARGGVDTQYF.

V gene TRBV6-6 combines with J gene TRBJ2-6, with D uncertain. The germline V gene encodes CDR1 MNHNY and CDR2 SVGAGI (reference sequence). With 1 base removed from V and 5 bases from J, the gap between germline ends came to 6 bases. The length of the CDR3 is 14 residues. The CDR3 coding sequence is TGTGCCAGCAGTTACTTGATGAGGGCCAACGTCCTGACTTTC. Protein: CASSYLMRANVLTF.

This clonotype was counted between two and nine times. The rearrangement joins TRBV7-2 to TRBJ1-1; the match to TRBD1 covers 9 bases. Germline V gene data show CDR1 as SGHTA and CDR2 as FQGNSA. The V gene end was trimmed by 1 base and the J gene end by 0 bases; junction bases not matched to a gene: 3. There are 16 residues in the CDR3. CDR3 loop: CASSLVTGGVNTEAFF. The CDR3 nucleotides read TGTGCCAGCAGCTTAGTAACAGGGGGCGTGAACACTGAAGCTTTCTTT.

In the case of this clonotype: One end of the junction does not line up with germline, which may come from a read error. This sequence joins TRBV6-1 and TRBJ2-3; no reliable D call. This CDR3 contains 15 residues. Looked up from germline, CDR1 is MNHNS and CDR2 is SASEGT. The CDR3 DNA reads TGTGCCAGCAGTGAGTCGGGCGGCGCCACAGATGCGCAGTATTTT. This sequence encodes CASSESGGATDAQYF.

The chain recombines TRBV29-1 with TRBJ1-2; 7 bases are shared with TRBD1. Trimming at V came to 7 bases and at J to 4 bases, leaving 9 bases not matched to a gene. The length of the CDR3 is 13 residues. Germline-derived CDR1 and CDR2 are SQVTM and ANQGSEA. The CDR3 region is CSAGGRGTYGYTF. The CDR3 DNA sequence: TGCAGCGCTGGCGGCAGGGGGACCTATGGCTACACCTTC. The whole variable domain, filled in from reference TRBV29-1 and TRBJ1-2, reads SAVISQKPSRDICQRGTSLTIQCQVDSQVTMMFWYRQQPGQSLTLIATANQGSEATYESGFVIDKFPISRPNLTFSTLTVSNMSPEDSSIYLCSAGGRGTYGYTFGSGTRLTVV.

This chain joins TRBV20-1 and TRBJ2-1; D is undetermined. Trimming cost V 4 bases and J 2 bases, with 3 bases left between them. Per the germline V gene, CDR1 is DFQATT and CDR2 is SNEGSKA (reference sequence). The CDR3 totals 11 residues. CDR3 protein: CSATPYNEQFF. The CDR3 DNA reads TGCAGTGCTACCCCCTACAATGAGCAGTTCTTC.